A selection of T cell receptor beta chains follows, all from one sample in a study of cytomegalovirus exposure and HLA in healthy donors. Only in-frame clones appear in the TCRdb table, and some are missing; sequencing was by immunoSEQ multiplex PCR. The repertoire holds 110,000 to 150,000 clones, approximately 63% seen once, with 2% to 2.5% in the top ten. The sequenced sample consisted of PBMCs. The receptors originated from a woman aged 55-70 years in good health and CMV-seropositive. CDR3s include the opening cysteine and the closing phenylalanine or tryptophan. Each record gives: D gene, V gene, clone size, J gene, CDR3 DNA, CDR3 protein. The D gene is left open where the match is weak. The size of a clone is reported for some rows only, either as once, few or many, or as a class for expanded clones.

-	TRBV4-2	-	TRBJ2-7	TGTGCCAGCAGCCAAGGGGGGTTACAGGGACGCGAGCAGTACTTC	CASSQGGLQGREQYF
TRBD1	TRBV5-4	few	TRBJ1-1	TGTGCCAGCAGCGCGACAGGGGCTGGAACTGAAGCTTTCTTT	CASSATGAGTEAFF
-	TRBV7-3	-	TRBJ2-6	TGTGCCAGCAGCTTGACAGACTCTGGGGCCAACGTCCTGACTTTC	CASSLTDSGANVLTF
-	TRBV30	-	TRBJ2-3	TGTGCCTGGAGTACTCTGCCCTCGCAGTATTTT	CAWSTLPSQYF
TRBD1	TRBV6-1	-	TRBJ1-1	TGTGCCAGCAGTGTATCAGGGGGAGCAGTCAATGAAGCTTTCTTT	CASSVSGGAVNEAFF
-	TRBV5-1	-	TRBJ2-2	TGCGCCAGCAGCTTGGCACAGATAAACACCGGGGAGCTGTTTTTT	CASSLAQINTGELFF
-	TRBV14	-	TRBJ1-2	TGTGCCAGCAGCGGTGGCCCCAACTATGGCTACACCTTC	CASSGGPNYGYTF
TRBD1	TRBV5-1	-	TRBJ2-2	TGCGCCAGCAGCTTGACCCGGACAGGGAACACCGGGGAGCTGTTTTTT	CASSLTRTGNTGELFF
TRBD2	TRBV5-1	-	TRBJ2-5	TGCGCCAGCAGCTTGGCCGGGACTAGCGGCTTCCAAGAGACCCAGTACTTC	CASSLAGTSGFQETQYF
-	TRBV30	once	TRBJ1-1	TGTGCCTGGAGTGTACGACAGAACACTGAAGCTTTCTTT	CAWSVRQNTEAFF
-	TRBV30	-	TRBJ1-1	TGTGCCTGGGGGACTCCCGAAGAAGCTTTCTTT	CAWGTPEEAFF
-	TRBV6-5	-	TRBJ1-1	TGTGCCAGCTGGCAGAACACTGAAGCTTTCTTT	CASWQNTEAFF
TRBD1	TRBV28	few	TRBJ2-7	TGTGCCAGCAGTTACACGGCGGGACAGGGGGCTGGTGAGCACTTC	CASSYTAGQGAGEHF
-	TRBV9	few	TRBJ2-1	TGTGCCAGCAGCGTAGGGGGAGGTGAATACAATGAGCAGTTCTTC	CASSVGGGEYNEQFF
-	TRBV18	-	TRBJ1-2	TGTGCCAGCTCACCAGAGACAGGTTATGGCTACACCTTC	CASSPETGYGYTF
TRBD1	TRBV5-8	-	TRBJ1-4	TGTGCCAGCAGCTTCATGACAGGGCTAAATGAAAAACTGTTTTTT	CASSFMTGLNEKLFF
TRBD1	TRBV6-6	-	TRBJ1-1	TGTGCCAGCAGTCTCAGGACAGGGAACACTGAAGCTTTCTTT	CASSLRTGNTEAFF
TRBD2	TRBV19	few	TRBJ2-7	TGTGCCAGTAGTCTCGTAGCGGGAGGTTCGACCTACGAGCAGTACTTC	CASSLVAGGSTYEQYF
-	TRBV15	once	TRBJ2-7	TGTGCCACCAGCAGAGACAGGACCGCGGGCGAGCAGTACTTC	CATSRDRTAGEQYF
-	TRBV10-1	-	TRBJ2-7	TGCGCCAGCAGTGAGGGCTTTGGAGGGCATCCCTACGAGCAGTACTTC	CASSEGFGGHPYEQYF
TRBD1	TRBV5-1	-	TRBJ1-2	TGCGCCAGCAGGCAGGAGGGGGCGTATGGCTACACCTTC	CASRQEGAYGYTF
TRBD1	TRBV19	-	TRBJ1-1	TGTGCCAGTAGTGCACAGGGGGCCTTGACTGAAGCTTTCTTT	CASSAQGALTEAFF
TRBD2	TRBV5-5	few	TRBJ2-3	TGTGCCAGCAGCTTGGTGTCGGGGGGGCTCGGGGATACGCAGTATTTT	CASSLVSGGLGDTQYF
-	TRBV11-1	few	TRBJ1-1	TGTGCCAGCAGCTTAGGGCAGAACACTGAAGCTTTCTTT	CASSLGQNTEAFF
TRBD1	TRBV5-6	-	TRBJ1-4	TGTGCCAGCAGCTTCGACAGGGGGCATGAAAAACTGTTTTTT	CASSFDRGHEKLFF
-	TRBV5-1	-	TRBJ1-4	TGCGCCAGCAGCTTAACAGGGTCAGCAACTAATGAAAAACTGTTTTTT	CASSLTGSATNEKLFF
-	TRBV10-3	-	TRBJ2-7	TGTGCCATCAGTGAGCCCAACTACGAGCAGTACTTC	CAISEPNYEQYF
-	TRBV5-4	-	TRBJ2-2	TGTGCCAGCAGCTTGCATGGTGGGGGCCCGAACACCGGGGAGCTGTTTTTT	CASSLHGGGPNTGELFF